This passage covers 15 T cell receptor beta chains from one sample sequenced in a study of post-analysis software for immune sequencing data. General observations from the study: Controls had lower frequencies than patients of 4 or 5 TRBV segments, which included TRBV5-6, TRBV5-1 and TRBV20-1.

Antigens for these TCRs are unknown. Unique molecular identifiers had been added to the TCR beta cDNA libraries. TCRdb redid the calling of the PCR reads with MiXCR, one entry per CDR3 protein. The repertoire holds approximately 770,000 distinct CDR3 sequences, with around 42% as singletons. Sequenced: blood. These receptors came from a girl aged 10 to 17 with multiple sclerosis.

J is TRBJ2-1 and V is TRBV20-1; 9 bases align to TRBD2. Germline assignment: CDR1 DFQATT and CDR2 SNEGSKA (reference sequence). This CDR3 spans 15 amino acids. J gave up 2 bases and V 5 bases, and 7 bases lay outside the gene matches. The CDR3 sequence is CSARSGRIPYNEQFF. CDR3 coding DNA: TGCAGTGCTCGGAGCGGGAGGATCCCCTACAATGAGCAGTTCTTC.

J is TRBJ1-1 and V is TRBV6-6, with D perhaps matching TRBD1 (6 bases). From germline, CDR1 is MNHNY and CDR2 SVGAGI (reference sequence). The CDR3 is made up of 14 amino acids. Trimming shortened V by 0 bases and J by 1 base, and 6 bases separated the two germline ends. Here the CDR3 reads CASSYSDRNTEAFF. DNA of the CDR3: TGTGCCAGCAGTTACTCGGACAGGAACACTGAAGCTTTCTTT.

This clonotype was seen a few times. This sequence joins TRBV4-3 and TRBJ2-1; D is possibly TRBD2 (5 bases). The CDR3 totals 16 residues. Germline V gene data show CDR1 as LGHNA and CDR2 as YSLEER. Trimming shortened V by 3 bases and J by 1 base, and 13 bases separated the two germline ends. CDR3 sequence: CASSQPARGSYNEQFF. The CDR3, as DNA: TGCGCCAGCAGCCAGCCCGCTCGGGGTTCCTACAATGAGCAGTTCTTC.

This clonotype has more than one count but fewer than ten. V is TRBV6-6 and J is TRBJ1-1; D gene ambiguous. The CDR3 covers 10 residues. Germline lookup yields CDR1 MNHNY and CDR2 SVGAGI (reference sequence). Trimming removed 8 bases from V and 3 bases from J, with 4 bases in between. The CDR3: CASGYTEAFF. The CDR3 bases are TGTGCCAGCGGGTACACTGAAGCTTTCTTT.

This clonotype was seen only once. The chain uses TRBV20-1 and TRBJ2-3, with TRBD2 matching 11 bases. This CDR3 is 18 amino acids long. V lost 6 bases and J lost 3; bases outside the gene matches: 17. CDR1 is DFQATT, CDR2 SNEGSKA, per germline (reference sequence). CDR3: CSAQKVKLAGVRTDTQYF. DNA for the CDR3: TGCAGTGCCCAAAAAGTAAAACTAGCGGGAGTAAGAACAGATACGCAGTATTTT.

This clonotype showed up just a few times. The chain employs TRBV6-1 and TRBJ2-3; D is possibly TRBD2 (6 bases). CDR1 and CDR2 (germline): MNHNS, SASEGT. The length of the CDR3 is 15 residues. V shed 6 bases and J shed 0 bases, with 13 bases lying between them. In nucleotides, the CDR3 is TGTGCCAGCAGACCTCGGGGGACTAGCACAGATACGCAGTATTTT. It encodes CASRPRGTSTDTQYF.

J is TRBJ2-1 and V is TRBV20-1; 10 positions agree with TRBD2. Germline V gene data show CDR1 as DFQATT and CDR2 as SNEGSKA (reference sequence). The CDR3 is 17 residues long. J lost 6 bases, V lost 0 bases, and 11 bases had no gene match. The CDR3 region is CSARDVASGSVGNEQFF. In DNA, the CDR3 is TGCAGTGCTAGAGATGTGGCTAGCGGGAGCGTGGGCAATGAGCAGTTCTTC.

The J gene is TRBJ1-2, the V gene TRBV7-9; D gene ambiguous. The CDR3 has 15 residues. Germline-derived CDR1 and CDR2 are SEHNR and FQNEAQ (reference sequence). V was clipped by 3 bases and J by 2 bases, with 13 bases between them. CDR3 in DNA: TGTGCCAGCAGCTTTTCTCTCCGGGGAAACTATGGCTACACCTTC. This sequence encodes CASSFSLRGNYGYTF. Full variable domain (missing parts from reference TRBV7-9 and TRBJ1-2): DTGVSQNPRHKITKRGQNVTFRCDPISEHNRLYWYRQTLGQGPEFLTYFQNEAQLEKSRLLSDRFSAERPKGSFSTLEIQRTEQGDSAMYLCASSFSLRGNYGYTFGSGTRLTVV.

The DNA of the CDR3 is TGCGCCAGCAGCCCTGGACAGGGGGCTAGGCAAGAGACCCAGTACTTC. Translating gives CASSPGQGARQETQYF. This chain joins TRBV4-1 and TRBJ2-5, with 11 bases identical to TRBD1. Germline trimming cut 4 bases from V and 2 bases from J; bases unmatched to any gene: 6. This CDR3 contains 16 residues. Looked up from germline, CDR1 is MGHRA and CDR2 is YSYEKL.

This clonotype has a count of ten or more. The chain combines TRBV12-3 or TRBV12-4 with TRBJ2-6; D not resolved. The CDR3 length is 15 residues. Trimming removed 1 base at V and 2 bases at J, with 6 bases between. CDR3 DNA: TGTGCCAGCAGTTTAGGGGGAACTGGGGCCAACGTCCTGACTTTC. It codes for CASSLGGTGANVLTF.

J is TRBJ2-1 and V is TRBV27; possibly TRBD2 for D (7 bases). Trimming left V 5 bases short and J 5 bases short, with 19 bases between. CDR1 is MNHEY and CDR2 is SMNVEV in the germline V gene (reference sequence). The CDR3 totals 16 residues. The CDR3 here is CASSPLGGLRDNEQFF. Written as DNA, the CDR3 is TGTGCCAGCAGTCCTCTAGGGGGACTAAGAGACAATGAGCAGTTCTTC.

The chain uses TRBV4-3 and TRBJ2-6, with D hard to call. V was cut by 0 bases and J by 1 base, with 7 bases left in between. CDR3 length: 16 amino acids. Germline values: CDR1 LGHNA, CDR2 YSLEER. The CDR3 sequence: CASSQDLASGANVLTF. The CDR3 bases are TGCGCCAGCAGCCAAGATTTGGCTTCTGGGGCCAACGTCCTGACTTTC.

The gene calls are TRBV20-1 and TRBJ2-7; 12 nucleotides line up with TRBD2. The CDR3 loop spans 15 amino acids. With 6 bases clipped from V and 2 bases from J, the junction kept 8 bases outside the gene matches. CDR1 DFQATT and CDR2 SNEGSKA come from the germline V gene (reference sequence). The CDR3 sequence: CSAYGLAGLTYEQYF. For the CDR3, the DNA is TGCAGTGCCTACGGACTAGCGGGACTAACCTACGAGCAGTACTTC.

This clonotype was detected only a few times. The CDR3 nucleotides read TGTGCCAGCAGTTCGGGACTAGCGGGTGAGCAGTTCTTC. Protein: CASSSGLAGEQFF. The J gene is TRBJ2-1, the V gene TRBV12-3 or TRBV12-4; TRBD2 matches 12 bases. The CDR3 extends over 13 amino acids. The trim removed 4 bases at V and 9 bases at J, leaving 1 base unmatched.

This chain joins TRBV20-1 and TRBJ2-7, with 7 nucleotides matching TRBD2. Per the germline V gene, CDR1 is DFQATT and CDR2 is SNEGSKA (reference sequence). The trim removed 3 bases at V and 1 base at J, leaving 6 bases unmatched. The length of the CDR3 is 14 residues. CDR3 sequence (DNA): TGCAGTGCTAGTTCGGCTAGCGGATCCTACGAGCAGTACTTC. As protein: CSASSASGSYEQYF.